In its sample, the clone carrying this T cell receptor beta chain was seen a few times. Its antigen is not known. Expressed TCRB transcripts were sequenced because the isolated RNA had all been reverse transcribed beforehand. Here immunoSEQ multiplex PCR was the method, and the copy in TCRdb shows in-frame clones only, minus some. Among some 150,000 clones listed, about 13% were seen once. Cell sorting via CD45RO/CCR7/CD25/CD127/CD95/CD27 was performed to obtain CD4+ naive, central memory, regulatory and stem cell-like memory cells. Trimming removed 1 base from V and 10 bases from J, with 11 bases in between. The germline gives CDR1 SEHNR, CDR2 FQNEAQ (reference sequence). The CDR3 runs to 13 residues. The data stem from a study of beta chain features in type 1 diabetes. Whole-study results and caveats: All four CD4+ subsets from Type 1 diabetes patients carried moderately but significantly shorter TCRB CDR3s. Patients showed naive, central memory and Treg TCRB repertoires that appeared more similar than those of healthy donors.

The sample consisted of central memory CD4+ T cells from blood. This clonotype was sampled from a man between 18 and 29 years old with type 1 diabetes. The chain joins TRBV7-9 to TRBJ2-1, with TRBD2 as a possible D gene (5 bases). DNA for the CDR3: TGTGCCAGCAGCTTAGTGGTTCCGGGGGAGCAGTTCTTC. Protein: CASSLVVPGEQFF.